This is a list of T cell receptor beta chains from one sample in a study of blood T cell repertoires in COVID-19. Assay: immunoSEQ multiplex PCR; the TCRdb copy retains only in-frame clones and omits some. The table shows around 260,000 clones, with 88% occurring only once. Input material: peripheral blood. The receptor source for this set is a woman in her seventies with COVID-19, enrolled during active disease. CDR3s include the opening cysteine and the closing phenylalanine or tryptophan. The D gene is left open where the match is weak. Only some rows state a clone size, as once, few, many or a class for expanded clones.

clone_size | j_call | d_call | v_call | cdr3_nt | cdr3_aa
. | TRBJ2-1 | TRBD2 | TRBV11-1 | TGTGCCAGCAGCTGGGGACTAGCGGGAGAAGTGCAGTTCTTC | CASSWGLAGEVQFF
. | TRBJ2-3 | TRBD2 | TRBV2 | TGTGCCAGCAGTGAAGGCGGGAGGGGCCCAGATACGCAGTATTTT | CASSEGGRGPDTQYF
. | TRBJ1-2 | TRBD1 | TRBV19 | TGTGCCAGTAGTATTTTGAATCGACAGGGTCGGGGCTACACCTTC | CASSILNRQGRGYTF
. | TRBJ2-1 | TRBD1 | TRBV19 | TGTGCCAGTAGTACCAGGGGGTATGAGCAGTTCTTC | CASSTRGYEQFF
. | TRBJ2-1 | TRBD2 | TRBV5-4 | TGTGCCAGCAGCTTGGGGGGACTAGCGGTTGACAAGCAGTTCTTC | CASSLGGLAVDKQFF
. | TRBJ1-3 | . | TRBV29-1 | TGCAGCGTTGCATCAGGGGACGGAAACACCATATATTTT | CSVASGDGNTIYF
. | TRBJ2-1 | TRBD1 | TRBV30 | TGTGCCACAACCGGGACAGGGCCCCAGGAGCAGTTCTTC | CATTGTGPQEQFF
. | TRBJ2-5 | TRBD2 | TRBV24-1 | TGTGCCACCAGTGGGGGGGGACTAGCAGTTCGGGAGACCCAGTACTTC | CATSGGGLAVRETQYF
. | TRBJ2-4 | TRBD1 | TRBV6-5 | TGTGCCAGCAGCCGACCGGGACAGGGAATTCACATTCAGTACTTC | CASSRPGQGIHIQYF
. | TRBJ2-2 | TRBD1 | TRBV24-1 | TGTGCCACCAGTGACTCTGACAGGGGGATTGCCGGGGAGCTGTTTTTT | CATSDSDRGIAGELFF
once | TRBJ2-7 | . | TRBV19 | TGTGCCAGTAGTACTGGCGGAACCCCCTACGAGCAGTACTTC | CASSTGGTPYEQYF
. | TRBJ1-5 | TRBD1 | TRBV5-5 | TGTGCCAGCAGCTTGTCGGGACAGGGGTTTCGCAATCAGCCCCAGCATTTT | CASSLSGQGFRNQPQHF
. | TRBJ2-6 | . | TRBV27 | TGTGCCAGCAGCCATCAAATCTCTGGGGCCAACGTCCTGACTTTC | CASSHQISGANVLTF
. | TRBJ1-5 | . | TRBV6-2/TRBV6-3 | TGTGCCAGCAGTAACCGGGACACCAGCAATCAGCCCCAGCATTTT | CASSNRDTSNQPQHF
. | TRBJ2-1 | . | TRBV5-4 | TGTGCCAGCAGCTTGGACTCGAGGTCCTTCCATGAGCAGTTCTTC | CASSLDSRSFHEQFF
. | TRBJ1-2 | . | TRBV5-1 | TGCGCCAGCAGCTCCCGGAGGGACGGAGACTATGGCTACACCTTC | CASSSRRDGDYGYTF
. | TRBJ1-4 | . | TRBV15 | TGTGCCACCAGCAGAGAGGGCAGGGTGATGACTAATGAAAAACTGTTTTTT | CATSREGRVMTNEKLFF
. | TRBJ1-6 | . | TRBV3-1/TRBV3-2 | TGTGCCAGCAGCCAAGATTCCGGGGTTTATTCACCCCTCCACTTT | CASSQDSGVYSPLHF
. | TRBJ2-1 | . | TRBV18 | TGTGCCAGCTCACGTCAGAACAATGAGCAGTTCTTC | CASSRQNNEQFF
. | TRBJ2-5 | TRBD2 | TRBV6-2/TRBV6-3 | TGTGCCAGCAGTTACTCGACGACCGGGACTATACAAGAGACCCAGTACTTC | CASSYSTTGTIQETQYF
few | TRBJ2-7 | TRBD2 | TRBV11-3 | TGTGCCAGCAGCCTAGCGGGGAGGACCTACGAGCAGTACTTC | CASSLAGRTYEQYF
. | TRBJ1-2 | . | TRBV4-2 | TGTGCCAGCAGCCAAGTCGGACAGAGCTATGGCTACACCTTC | CASSQVGQSYGYTF
. | TRBJ1-2 | . | TRBV2 | TGTGCCAGCAGTAATAACAGGGTCGCGAATAACTATGGCTACACCTTC | CASSNNRVANNYGYTF
. | TRBJ2-5 | TRBD2 | TRBV20-1 | TGCAGTGCTAGTCTCGGACTAGTGGGAGAGACCCAGTACTTC | CSASLGLVGETQYF
few | TRBJ2-7 | . | TRBV28 | TGTGCCAGCAGAAAACACTACGAGCAGTACTTC | CASRKHYEQYF
. | TRBJ1-6 | . | TRBV2 | TGTGCCAGCACGCCCAACTCCCAGGCCGTAGGATATTCACCCCTCCACTTT | CASTPNSQAVGYSPLHF
once | TRBJ2-1 | TRBD2 | TRBV11-3 | TGTGCCAGCAGCCCGCAGGGACTAGCGGGAGGGGGTGAGCAGTTCTTC | CASSPQGLAGGGEQFF
. | TRBJ1-2 | . | TRBV30 | TGTGCCTGGAGGGCGAACCCAGGGTCCGGCTACACCTTC | CAWRANPGSGYTF
. | TRBJ1-1 | . | TRBV6-2/TRBV6-3 | TGTGCCAGCAGTTCCACAGAGACGAACACTGAAGCTTTCTTT | CASSSTETNTEAFF
once | TRBJ1-2 | . | TRBV12-3/TRBV12-4 | TGTGCCAGCAGTTTCGACAGTAACTATGGCTACACCTTC | CASSFDSNYGYTF
once | TRBJ2-2 | . | TRBV7-6 | TGTGCCAGCAGCTCTGGGGCTGCGAACACCGGGGAGCTGTTTTTT | CASSSGAANTGELFF
. | TRBJ2-5 | TRBD2 | TRBV5-1 | TGCGCCAGCAGCTTAGGCGGGAGGGCCCAAGAGACCCAGTACTTC | CASSLGGRAQETQYF